This T cell receptor (beta chain) was captured in a study of T cell repertoires in cytomegalovirus infection. V lost 4 bases and J lost 2, with 12 bases in between. The V gene's germline CDR1 is SNHLY and CDR2 FYNNEI. This CDR3 has 16 residues. Regarding this clonotype: Antigen unknown.

TCRdb ran MiXCR on the reads and lists one entry per CDR3 protein. The table records about 110,000 distinct CDR3 sequences, 35% to 50% of them present only once. The receptor's source is a human donor in good health (CMV status not recorded). Some clones in this sample may be carry-over from other donors' samples. This specimen consisted of CD8+ T cells from cultured PBMCs, obtained from culture after CMV antigen stimulation. This chain joins TRBV2 and TRBJ1-6; D might be TRBD1 (6 bases). CDR3 in DNA: TGTGCCAGCAGTGTACTGGGACAAGCCTATAATTCACCCCTCCACTTT. The encoded protein is CASSVLGQAYNSPLHF. Complete variable domain (other parts from reference TRBV2 and TRBJ1-6): EPEVTQTPSHQVTQMGQEVILRCVPISNHLYFYWYRQILGQKVEFLVSFYNNEISEKSEIFDDQFSVERPDGSNFTLKIRSTKLEDSAMYFCASSVLGQAYNSPLHFGNGTRLTVT.